Listed below are T cell receptor beta chains from one sample, sequenced in a study of Graves' ophthalmopathy and Graves' hyperthyroidism. TCRdb redid the calling of the multiplex PCR reads with MiXCR, one entry per CDR3 protein. This sample carries 600,000 to 700,000 distinct CDR3 sequences, over 40% of them seen once, and the ten largest clones take 3% to 3.5%. The sequencing input was peripheral blood. These receptor sequences come from an adult man with Graves' ophthalmopathy. The CDR3 runs from the conserved cysteine through the conserved F or W. Fields, in order: D gene, J gene, clone size, V gene, CDR3 DNA, CDR3 protein. D genes are given only for firm matches. Some rows have no size entry. The others give once, few or many, or a class for an expanded clone.

>TRBD1|TRBJ1-5|-|TRBV7-3
TGCGCCAGCAGCTTCGGGACAGGGGCCTACAATCAGCCCCAGCATTTT
CASSFGTGAYNQPQHF
>-|TRBJ2-2|-|TRBV2
TGTGCCAGCAGCGCCTGGGAGCTGTTTTTT
CASSAWELFF
>TRBD1|TRBJ2-7|once|TRBV6-4
TGTGCCAGCAGTGCTAGAGGGGACAGGGGGACCTACGAGCAGTACTTC
CASSARGDRGTYEQYF
>-|TRBJ2-5|-|TRBV7-2
TGTGCCAGCAGCCAAGTCTTTAGAGGGAGCCCCCCTCACGAGACCCAGTACTTC
CASSQVFRGSPPHETQYF
>-|TRBJ1-2|-|TRBV9
TGTGCCAGCAGCCTGCGTGGGGCGGCCCGGACCCACTATGGCTACACCTTC
CASSLRGAARTHYGYTF
>-|TRBJ2-6|many|TRBV12-3/TRBV12-4
TGTGCCAGCAGGACGGGGGCCAACGTCCTGACTTTC
CASRTGANVLTF
>-|TRBJ1-3|many|TRBV6-6
TGTGCCCATAGGCAGGGAAACACCATATATTTT
CAHRQGNTIYF
>-|TRBJ2-6|many|TRBV10-2
TGCGCCAGCAGGGGATCTGGGGCCAACGTCCTGACTTTC
CASRGSGANVLTF
>-|TRBJ2-2|once|TRBV29-1
TGCAGACTACAGCCCAGCGGGGAGCTGTTTTTT
CRLQPSGELFF
>-|TRBJ2-7|-|TRBV19
TGTGCCAGTGGGGTCCTCTACGAGCAGTACTTC
CASGVLYEQYF
>TRBD1|TRBJ2-7|-|TRBV15
TGTGCCACCAGCAAGGGACAGGGGAACGAGCAGTACTTC
CATSKGQGNEQYF
>-|TRBJ1-5|few|TRBV6-6
TGTGCCATCAGTGAGGGGGGCAGATCGGACGAGCATTTT
CAISEGGRSDEHF
>TRBD2|TRBJ2-5|-|TRBV12-3/TRBV12-4
TGTGCTAGTGGTTTGGTACTAGCGGGGGGCCCAGAGACCCAGTACTTC
CASGLVLAGGPETQYF
>TRBD1|TRBJ1-1|-|TRBV9
TGTGCCAGCAGCCAAAGTCTGGGACAGAGGAACACTGAAGCTTTCTTT
CASSQSLGQRNTEAFF
>TRBD1|TRBJ1-4|many|TRBV10-3
TGTGCCAGCAGCGCCGGGACAGGGTCTGAAAAACTGTTTTTT
CASSAGTGSEKLFF
>-|TRBJ1-1|few|TRBV4-1
TGCGCCAGCAGCCAAGCGACCGAAGGCTCTGAAGCTTTCTTT
CASSQATEGSEAFF
>-|TRBJ2-6|few|TRBV15
TGTGCCACCAGCAGAGAAGGGAGAACTGAGGCTTTC
CATSREGRTEAF
>-|TRBJ1-3|few|TRBV6-1
TGTGCCAGCATCGGTTGGGGAAACTCCTCTGGAAACACCATATATTTT
CASIGWGNSSGNTIYF
>TRBD1|TRBJ1-1|-|TRBV19
TGTGCCAGTATGGACAGGGCGACTGGAAACACTGAAGCTTTCTTT
CASMDRATGNTEAFF
>TRBD1|TRBJ2-7|-|TRBV7-2
TGTGCCAGCAGCAAGGACAGGGTCACCGGGGAGCAGTACTTC
CASSKDRVTGEQYF
>TRBD1|TRBJ1-6|-|TRBV10-3
TGTGCCAGCAGAAGGGACAGCCCGAGCTCCTATAATTCACCCCTCCACTTT
CASRRDSPSSYNSPLHF
>-|TRBJ2-7|many|TRBV15
TGTGCCACCAGCAGAGTCGTGGAAAGCGAGCAGTACTTC
CATSRVVESEQYF
>TRBD1|TRBJ1-1|-|TRBV5-5
TGTGCCAGCAGCAGAGGACAGGGAACGAACACTGAAGCTTTCTTT
CASSRGQGTNTEAFF
>-|TRBJ1-5|many|TRBV19
TGTGCCAGTAGTATGGGGGGCCCAGGGGGCAATCAGCCCCAGCATTTT
CASSMGGPGGNQPQHF
>-|TRBJ1-5|-|TRBV4-2
TGTGCCAGCAGCCTAGACATCGGCAATCAGCCCCAGCATTTT
CASSLDIGNQPQHF
>-|TRBJ2-5|many|TRBV9
TGTGCCAGCAGCGTTACCCCGGAGTACCAAGAGACCCAGTACTTC
CASSVTPEYQETQYF
>TRBD2|TRBJ2-5|many|TRBV9
TGTGCCAGCAGCCCCCGTCCTAGCGGAAAAGAGACCCAGTACTTC
CASSPRPSGKETQYF
>TRBD1|TRBJ1-2|-|TRBV5-1
TGCGCCAGCAGTTCCGGGACAGACTACACCTTC
CASSSGTDYTF
>-|TRBJ1-6|-|TRBV7-9
TGTGCCAGCAGCTTACCAGGGATCAATTCACCCCTCCACTTT
CASSLPGINSPLHF
>-|TRBJ1-2|many|TRBV7-8
TGTGCCAGCAGCTTAGGTCAGAGGAACTATGGCTACACCTTC
CASSLGQRNYGYTF
>-|TRBJ1-5|few|TRBV4-1
TGCGCCAGCAGCCGAACAGCGGACGTGAACAATCAGCCCCAGCATTTT
CASSRTADVNNQPQHF
>-|TRBJ2-7|-|TRBV20-1
TGCAGTGCCGGCCGGACAAGGGCTTCCTACGAGCAGTACTTC
CSAGRTRASYEQYF
>-|TRBJ1-3|-|TRBV2
TGTGCCAGCAGTGCCCAGGGCGATTCTGGAAACACCATATATTTT
CASSAQGDSGNTIYF
>TRBD1|TRBJ2-7|-|TRBV29-1
TGCAGCTTAGCCGCCGAGACAGGGAACCGTCTCTACGAGCAGTACTTC
CSLAAETGNRLYEQYF
>-|TRBJ2-1|few|TRBV29-1
TGCAGCGTTGAAGAAGGCCAGTACAATGAGCAGTTCTTC
CSVEEGQYNEQFF
>TRBD2|TRBJ2-1|-|TRBV25-1
TGTGCCAGCATAGCGGGAGTAGAGCAGTTCTTC
CASIAGVEQFF
>TRBD1|TRBJ1-2|-|TRBV29-1
TGCAGCGTTGTGCCAGGGGGACAGGGCTATGGCTACACCTTC
CSVVPGGQGYGYTF
>-|TRBJ2-7|few|TRBV5-1
TGCGCCAGCAGCTTGGGTAGGAGCTCCTACGAGCAGTACTTC
CASSLGRSSYEQYF
>TRBD1|TRBJ1-5|-|TRBV29-1
TGCAGCGTGAGACAGGGGACCAATCAGCCCCAGCATTTT
CSVRQGTNQPQHF
>-|TRBJ1-1|-|TRBV12-3/TRBV12-4
TGTGCCAGCAGAACTACCACTAAAGCTTCCTTT
CASRTTTKASF
>TRBD2|TRBJ2-1|-|TRBV7-8
TGTGCCAGCAGCTTAGTGTGGGGGGGTCTCAATGAGCAGTGCTTC
CASSLVWGGLNEQCF
>TRBD2|TRBJ2-7|-|TRBV18
TGTGCCAGCTCACCAGACGGGACTACTGTCTCCTACGAGCAGTACTTC
CASSPDGTTVSYEQYF
>-|TRBJ2-5|many|TRBV12-3/TRBV12-4
TGTGCCAGCACCTACGGGACGGAGACCCAGTACTTC
CASTYGTETQYF
>TRBD2|TRBJ2-5|many|TRBV2
TGTGCCAGCAGAACTAGCGGCCAAGAGACCCAGTACTTC
CASRTSGQETQYF
>-|TRBJ1-1|many|TRBV19
TGTGCCAGTAGTATAGGGGAGCTGGGCACTGAAGCTTTCTTT
CASSIGELGTEAFF
>TRBD1|TRBJ1-4|-|TRBV20-1
TGCAGTGCCAAACCGGGACAGGGGGCGGCTAATGAAAAACTGTTTTTT
CSAKPGQGAANEKLFF
>TRBD1|TRBJ1-1|many|TRBV6-6
TGTGCCAGCAGACCCGTGGGACAGGGAAGCACTGAAGCTTTCTTT
CASRPVGQGSTEAFF
>-|TRBJ1-5|many|TRBV19
TGTGCCAGTAGTATAGATCAGTATAGCAATCAGCCCCAGCATTTT
CASSIDQYSNQPQHF
>-|TRBJ2-5|many|TRBV14
TGTGCCAGCAGCCAAGGCTCCGGGGTGACTGGAGGGCCCCAAGAGACCCAGTACTTC
CASSQGSGVTGGPQETQYF
>TRBD1|TRBJ1-5|many|TRBV5-7
TGTGCCAGCAGCACAGACAGGGGATTCGGTCAGCCCCAGCATTTT
CASSTDRGFGQPQHF
>-|TRBJ1-2|-|TRBV29-1
TGCAGCGTTGAAATGGGGGGGTTGAGTGGCTACACCTTC
CSVEMGGLSGYTF
>-|TRBJ2-3|few|TRBV24-1
TGTGCCACCAGTGAGCGGACTTATACGCAGTATTTT
CATSERTYTQYF
>TRBD2|TRBJ2-7|once|TRBV25-1
TGTGCCAGCAGTGAATGGGGGACTAGCGGAAGATACGAGCAGTACTTC
CASSEWGTSGRYEQYF
>-|TRBJ2-6|-|TRBV29-1
TGCAGCGTTGAAGTGAAGAGGTCACTCTCTGGGGCCAACGTCCTGACTTTC
CSVEVKRSLSGANVLTF
>TRBD1|TRBJ1-1|many|TRBV7-6
TGTGCCAGCAGCGGCATGGACAGGGGTGAAGCTTTCTTT
CASSGMDRGEAFF
>-|TRBJ1-5|-|TRBV25-1
TGTGCTAGGAGGCAGGGACAGCCCCAGCATTTT
CARRQGQPQHF
>-|TRBJ1-4|many|TRBV12-3/TRBV12-4
TGTGCCAGCGGCTACAGTGCAACTAATGAAAAACTGTTTTTT
CASGYSATNEKLFF
>TRBD1|TRBJ2-7|many|TRBV5-1
TGCGCCAGCAGCCGTCCCGGGACAGGGTTCTACGAGCAGTACTTC
CASSRPGTGFYEQYF
>-|TRBJ2-2|few|TRBV12-3/TRBV12-4
TGTGCCTGGGGCCGATCCGATTTTGACACCGGGGAGCTGTTTTTT
CAWGRSDFDTGELFF
>-|TRBJ2-7|-|TRBV6-1
TGTGCCAGCAGTTACTCGCAGACAGTACCCTACGAGCAGTACTTC
CASSYSQTVPYEQYF